This is a list of T cell receptor beta chains from one sample in a study of blood T cell repertoires in COVID-19. Assay used: immunoSEQ multiplex PCR; TCRdb lists only in-frame clones, some missing. This sample carries just over 150,000 clones, under 90% of them seen once, and the ten largest clones take roughly 0.56%. Sequencing was done on a sample of peripheral blood. These receptors all come from a man in his 60s with acute or convalescent COVID-19. CDR3s include the opening cysteine and the closing phenylalanine or tryptophan. The order of the fields is J gene, V gene, D gene, clone size, CDR3 DNA, CDR3 protein. A D gene is named only where the DNA matches it firmly. Only part of the rows carry a size: once, few, many, or a class if the clone is expanded.

>TRBJ2-7|TRBV11-3|TRBD2|-
TGTGCCAGCAGCTTCGGGGGGGCAGGCGAGCAGTACTTC
CASSFGGAGEQYF
>TRBJ2-7|TRBV18|TRBD1|-
TGTGCCAGCTCACCCCGGGACAGGGCATACGAGCAGTACTTC
CASSPRDRAYEQYF
>TRBJ1-4|TRBV18|TRBD1|few
TGTGCCAGCTCACCTCGGACAGGGGGCCGTGAAAAACTGTTTTTT
CASSPRTGGREKLFF
>TRBJ1-2|TRBV5-8|-|few
TGTGCCAGCAGCTTGGGGGGGACTGTATATGGCTACACCTTC
CASSLGGTVYGYTF
>TRBJ2-2|TRBV19|TRBD1|few
TGTGCCAGTAGTATAGTGGGGACAGGGGCCGGGGAGCTGTTTTTT
CASSIVGTGAGELFF
>TRBJ1-3|TRBV29-1|TRBD1|-
TGCAGCGTTGAAGATGGTGACAGGGGGTCTGGAAACACCATATATTTT
CSVEDGDRGSGNTIYF
>TRBJ2-2|TRBV19|TRBD1|-
TGTGCCAGCAGGGGACAGGACACCGGGGAGCTGTTTTTT
CASRGQDTGELFF
>TRBJ1-5|TRBV2|-|-
TGTGCCAGCAGTAAGGGGGTAGGACAGCCCCAGCATTTT
CASSKGVGQPQHF
>TRBJ2-1|TRBV7-2|TRBD2|-
TGTGCCAGCAGCTTAGTTCCGGGGGGTGAGCAGTTCTTC
CASSLVPGGEQFF
>TRBJ2-3|TRBV5-6|-|-
TGTGCCAGCAGCTTGGGTGGGAGTGGCCCAGATACGCAGTATTTT
CASSLGGSGPDTQYF
>TRBJ1-2|TRBV5-6|-|-
TGTGCCAGCAGCTCCAGGGGAAATTACTATGGCTACACCTTC
CASSSRGNYYGYTF
>TRBJ2-1|TRBV15|-|-
TGTGCCACCAGCAGATCCTATTCGACAGCTTCCAGCTCCTACAATGAGCAGTTCTTC
CATSRSYSTASSSYNEQFF
>TRBJ1-1|TRBV5-4|-|few
TGTGCCAGCAGCTTGGCCCGTTCTAACACTGAAGCTTTCTTT
CASSLARSNTEAFF
>TRBJ1-6|TRBV6-4|-|-
TGTGCCAGCAGGGAGGGGTGGGAGTCACCCCTCCACTTT
CASREGWESPLHF
>TRBJ2-3|TRBV5-1|-|-
TGCGCCAGCAGCTTGGCTTCCACTAGCACAGATACGCAGTATTTT
CASSLASTSTDTQYF
>TRBJ2-2|TRBV29-1|TRBD1|few
TGCAGCGTCAACAGGGGTTCCGGGGAGCTGTTTTTT
CSVNRGSGELFF
>TRBJ2-3|TRBV5-6|-|-
TGTGCCAGCAGCTTGGATCGTTTTCGCGGGGATACGCAGTATTTT
CASSLDRFRGDTQYF
>TRBJ2-7|TRBV10-3|-|-
TGTGCCATCAGTGAGAGGGGGGGGGAGCAGTACTTC
CAISERGGEQYF
>TRBJ1-4|TRBV4-3|-|-
TGCGCCAGCAGCCAAGATAGAGGGAGCTATGAAAAACTGTTTTTT
CASSQDRGSYEKLFF
>TRBJ1-1|TRBV12-3/TRBV12-4|TRBD1|-
TGTGCCAGCAGTCTTAACCAGGGGGCGATAGCTTTCTTT
CASSLNQGAIAFF
>TRBJ2-7|TRBV5-5|-|-
TGTGCCAGCAGCTTGACCGGGAGCTCCTACGAGCAGTACTTC
CASSLTGSSYEQYF
>TRBJ2-3|TRBV2|-|-
TGTGCCAGCAGGCCCAGGACAGACAAGGAGCGTACGCAGTATTTT
CASRPRTDKERTQYF
>TRBJ1-5|TRBV19|TRBD1|-
TGTGCCAGTAGTATCGGACAGGGAGGAGGTCAGCCCCAGCATTTT
CASSIGQGGGQPQHF
>TRBJ2-3|TRBV5-1|-|-
TGCGCCAGCAGCTTGATGGACTCGCCCTTTAGCACAGATACGCAGTATTTT
CASSLMDSPFSTDTQYF
>TRBJ1-1|TRBV7-2|TRBD1|-
TGTGCCAGCAGCTTAGGGGCAGGGGGCTCGACTGAAGCTTTCTTT
CASSLGAGGSTEAFF
>TRBJ1-4|TRBV11-2|-|-
TGTGCCAGCAGCTTTAGGGGGAGTAGAAAACTGTTTTTT
CASSFRGSRKLFF
>TRBJ1-4|TRBV4-2|-|-
TGTGCCAGCAGCCAAGAAACCCAGGGAATCGGTGAAAAACTGTTTTTT
CASSQETQGIGEKLFF
>TRBJ1-2|TRBV9|-|-
TGTGCCAGCAGGGATACGGGTAACTATGGCTACACCTTC
CASRDTGNYGYTF
>TRBJ1-6|TRBV11-2|-|once
TGTGCCAGCAGCTTAGTGACCGCGGGTAATTCACCCCTCCACTTT
CASSLVTAGNSPLHF
>TRBJ1-3|TRBV30|-|-
TGTGCCTGGAGCCCCCAGTACGACTCTGGAAACACCATATATTTT
CAWSPQYDSGNTIYF
>TRBJ1-2|TRBV15|-|-
TGTGCCACCAGCAGAGAACGAGGTTTCAACTATGGCTACACCTTC
CATSRERGFNYGYTF
>TRBJ2-7|TRBV7-9|TRBD1|-
TGTGCCAGCAGCCCCGGGGACAGGGGAGGCCGCTTCTCAAAATACGAGCAGTACTTC
CASSPGDRGGRFSKYEQYF
>TRBJ2-7|TRBV4-2|-|few
TGTGCCAGCAGCCAAGATTATGGACTAACCCCAGAGCAGTACTTC
CASSQDYGLTPEQYF
>TRBJ2-7|TRBV2|-|-
TGTGCCAGCAGTGACAGGGTTGGATACGAGCAGTACTTC
CASSDRVGYEQYF
>TRBJ1-6|TRBV27|TRBD1|-
TGTGCCAGCAGTTCGGGACAGGGGAATTCACCCCTCCACTTT
CASSSGQGNSPLHF
>TRBJ1-4|TRBV18|TRBD1|once
TGTGCCAGCTCACGGGAACAGGGGAGCGCAAAACTGTTTTTT
CASSREQGSAKLFF
>TRBJ1-5|TRBV19|-|-
TGTGCCAGTAGTCCCCGAAGCGGGGGTTATGGCAATCAGCCCCAGCATTTT
CASSPRSGGYGNQPQHF
>TRBJ1-1|TRBV4-1|-|-
TGCGCCAGCAGTCATAGGGAGGGCCGCCTGAACACTGAAGCTTTCTTT
CASSHREGRLNTEAFF
>TRBJ2-4|TRBV30|TRBD1|-
TGTGCCTGGGATCCGGGACAGGGAAATAGGGCCAAAAACATTCAGTACTTC
CAWDPGQGNRAKNIQYF
>TRBJ2-7|TRBV5-1|TRBD1|-
TGCGCCAGCAGCTCGGACAGGGCCCCTGACGAGCAGTACTTC
CASSSDRAPDEQYF
>TRBJ2-7|TRBV7-8|-|-
TGTGCCAGCAGCAGCACCAGGGCCTCCCGCTACGAGCAGTACTTC
CASSSTRASRYEQYF
>TRBJ1-1|TRBV5-6|TRBD1|-
TGTGCCAGCAACTCCGGACAGGGGAGGAGCACTGAAGCTTTCTTT
CASNSGQGRSTEAFF
>TRBJ1-1|TRBV14|-|-
TGTGCCAGCAGCTACTATAGGAACACTGAAGCTTTCTTT
CASSYYRNTEAFF
>TRBJ2-3|TRBV19|-|-
TGTGCCTCTCAAGCCAGCGGGCGCACAGATACGCAGTATTTT
CASQASGRTDTQYF
>TRBJ2-3|TRBV5-1|TRBD2|-
TGCGCCAGCAGCTTTGGGAGGGGTAGCGGAGATACGCAGTATTTT
CASSFGRGSGDTQYF
>TRBJ1-2|TRBV27|-|-
TGTGCCAGCAGTTTAACAGGGTCGTACTATGGCTACACCTTC
CASSLTGSYYGYTF
>TRBJ1-1|TRBV11-2|TRBD1|-
TGTGCCAGCAGGCCCCCGGGACAGGGGGCCCCGTACCCCTTCTTT
CASRPPGQGAPYPFF